The T cell receptor beta chain under discussion was sequenced for a study of blood T cell repertoires in COVID-19. Looking at the study overall: Samples came from the United States, Italy and Spain, spanning acute and convalescent COVID-19. Nucleic acid was either cDNA or gDNA, and it came from T cells, B-cell-depleted T cells, or PBMCs.

CDR3 length: 11 residues. Germline values: CDR1 SGHTS, CDR2 YDEGEE. Trimming shortened V by 4 bases and J by 6 bases, and 8 bases separated the two germline ends. Original methodology: Amplification from reference gene primers served as the basis for estimated nucleated cell counts. Repertoires were generated with immunoSEQ multiplex PCR, while TCRdb's copy carries only in-frame clones and drops some. V, J and clone size are taken as reported in that table, and D and trimming were inferred from the DNA itself. The data show a few hundred thousand clones, around nine tenths seen once. Sequenced input: peripheral blood. The chain recombines TRBV5-8 with TRBJ2-7; D gene unclear. The TCR originated in a man between 60 and 75 years old who had recovered from COVID-19. The CDR3 region has the DNA TGTGCCAGCAGCCGGGTAGGCGAGCAGTACTTC. It translates to CASSRVGEQYF.